The 5 T cell receptor beta chains listed next were all sequenced from one sample in a study of T cell responses to AZD1222 COVID-19 vaccine. TCRdb's table, derived via immunoSEQ multiplex PCR, lists solely in-frame clones and lacks some. The table includes about 170,000 clones, around 90% detected once. The sequenced sample was peripheral blood, obtained on day 0 of AZD1222 vaccination. The receptors were sampled from an adult in good health.

The chain combines TRBV3-1 (or the pseudogene TRBV3-2) with TRBJ1-1; D ambiguous. The germline V gene has CDR1 LGHDT and CDR2 YNNKEL (reference sequence). This CDR3 comprises 16 residues. V shed 0 bases and J shed 4 bases, with 15 bases lying between them. This chain's CDR3 is CASSQDNPTRGTEAFF. The DNA of the CDR3 is TGTGCCAGCAGCCAAGATAACCCGACCCGGGGCACTGAAGCTTTCTTT.

This clone was seen just once. This chain joins TRBV5-5 and TRBJ2-7, with 13 bases fitting TRBD2. V gave up 5 bases and J gave up 0 bases; unmatched junction bases: 2. The CDR3 extends over 15 amino acids. CDR1 and CDR2 from the germline V gene are SGHKS and YYEKEE (reference sequence). The CDR3 bases are TGTGCCAGCAGGCGGACTAGCGGGAGCTCCTACGAGCAGTACTTC. It codes for CASRRTSGSSYEQYF.

The V call is TRBV12-5, the J call TRBJ2-1; 7 nucleotides align to TRBD2. Germline-derived CDR1 and CDR2 are LGHNT and FRNRAP. This CDR3 is 15 amino acids long. V trimming: 8 bases; J trimming: 6 bases; junction bases outside the gene matches: 13. The CDR3 nucleotides read TGTGCTAGTTCTCCCAACCTCGGGAGGCGCAATGAGCAGTTCTTC. Encoded protein: CASSPNLGRRNEQFF.

This clone was detected once. The rearrangement uses TRBV28 and TRBJ1-3; no clear D. In germline, CDR1 is MDHEN, CDR2 SYDVKM. CDR3 length: 12 amino acids. Between the trimmed V and J ends, which lost 6 bases and 6 bases, there was a span of 9 bases. CDR3 protein: CASSPSTNTIYF. CDR3 in DNA: TGTGCCAGCAGCCCCTCGACAAACACCATATATTTT.

The chain is built from TRBV11-3 and TRBJ2-3; D perhaps matches TRBD2 (5 bases). The CDR3 consists of 16 residues. The germline V and J ends were trimmed by 1 base and 3 bases, with 14 bases remaining between them. Germline values: CDR1 SGHNT, CDR2 YENEEA. CDR3 amino acids: CASSLGGSVPTDTQYF. The CDR3 DNA reads as TGTGCCAGCAGCTTAGGGGGTAGCGTTCCGACAGATACGCAGTATTTT. The whole variable domain, filled in from reference TRBV11-3 and TRBJ2-3, reads EAGVVQSPRYKIIEKKQPVAFWCNPISGHNTLYWYLQNLGQGPELLIRYENEEAVDDSQLPKDRFSAERLKGVDSTLKIQPAELGDSAVYLCASSLGGSVPTDTQYFGPGTRLTVL.